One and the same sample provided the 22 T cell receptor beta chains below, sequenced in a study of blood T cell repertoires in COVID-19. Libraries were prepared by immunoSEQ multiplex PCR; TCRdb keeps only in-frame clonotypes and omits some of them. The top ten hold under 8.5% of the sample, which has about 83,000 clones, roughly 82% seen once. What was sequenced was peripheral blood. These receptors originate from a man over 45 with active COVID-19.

The chain's CDR3 is CASSLGQINEKLFF. The CDR3 DNA reads as TGTGCCAGCAGCTTGGGACAGATTAATGAAAAACTGTTTTTT. The rearrangement links TRBV7-9 to TRBJ1-4, with 7 nucleotides matching TRBD1. Per germline, CDR1 SEHNR and CDR2 FQNEAQ (reference sequence). Trimming took 3 bases from V and 4 from J; bases not matched to a gene: 2. The CDR3 consists of 14 residues.

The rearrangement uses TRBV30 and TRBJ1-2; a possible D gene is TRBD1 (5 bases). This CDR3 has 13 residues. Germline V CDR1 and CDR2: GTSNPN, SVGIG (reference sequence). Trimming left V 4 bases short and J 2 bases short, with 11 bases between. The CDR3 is CAWTPKGNYGYTF. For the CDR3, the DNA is TGTGCCTGGACCCCCAAGGGGAACTATGGCTACACCTTC.

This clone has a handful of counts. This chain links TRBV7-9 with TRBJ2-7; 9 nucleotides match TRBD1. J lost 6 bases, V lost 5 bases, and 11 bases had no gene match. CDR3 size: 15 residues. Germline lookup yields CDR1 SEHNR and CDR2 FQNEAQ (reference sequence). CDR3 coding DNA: TGTGCCAGCAGCCATGCCCTAGACAGGGGGAGCGAGCAGTACTTC. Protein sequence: CASSHALDRGSEQYF.

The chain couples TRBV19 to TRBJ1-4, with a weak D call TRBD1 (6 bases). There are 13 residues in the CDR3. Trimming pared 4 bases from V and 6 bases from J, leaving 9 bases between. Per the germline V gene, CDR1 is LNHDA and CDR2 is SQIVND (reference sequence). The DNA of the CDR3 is TGTGCCAGTAGTAGCAGGGGTGATGAAAAACTGTTTTTT. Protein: CASSSRGDEKLFF.

Written as DNA, the CDR3 is TGTGCCAGCAGTTCAAATGGTCAGGGGGAGACCTACAATGAGCAGTTCTTC. This sequence encodes CASSSNGQGETYNEQFF. The chain couples TRBV28 to TRBJ2-1, with 7 bases fitting TRBD1. This CDR3 has 17 residues. The junction had 11 bases not matched to a gene; V was cut back by 4 bases and J by 2 bases. Germline V lookup: CDR1 MDHEN, CDR2 SYDVKM.

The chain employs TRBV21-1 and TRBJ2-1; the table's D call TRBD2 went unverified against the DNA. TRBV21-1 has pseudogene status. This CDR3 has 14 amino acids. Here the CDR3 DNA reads TGTGCCAGGGCTACTAGCGGGAGATGGGATGAGCAGTTCTTC. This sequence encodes CARATSGRWDEQFF.

The chain's CDR3 is CASSQGAPGGTMNTEAFF. CDR3 DNA sequence: TGCGCCAGCAGCCAAGGGGCGCCGGGGGGAACGATGAACACTGAAGCTTTCTTT. The genes are TRBV4-1 and TRBJ1-1; weak D call: TRBD1 (5 bases). This CDR3 spans 18 amino acids. Trimming removed 1 base from V and 0 bases from J, with 18 bases in between. Germline assignment: CDR1 MGHRA and CDR2 YSYEKL.

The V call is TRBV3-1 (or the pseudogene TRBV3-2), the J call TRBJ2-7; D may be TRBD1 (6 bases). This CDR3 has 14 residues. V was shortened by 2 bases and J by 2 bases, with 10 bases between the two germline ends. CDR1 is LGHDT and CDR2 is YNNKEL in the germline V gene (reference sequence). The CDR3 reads CASSQRQEAYEQYF. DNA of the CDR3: TGTGCCAGCAGCCAACGACAGGAGGCCTACGAGCAGTACTTC.

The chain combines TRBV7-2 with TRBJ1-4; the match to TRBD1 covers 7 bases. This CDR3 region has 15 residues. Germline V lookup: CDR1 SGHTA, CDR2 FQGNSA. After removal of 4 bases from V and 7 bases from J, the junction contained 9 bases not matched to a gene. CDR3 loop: CASSYTGVRGEKLFF. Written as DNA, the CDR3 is TGTGCCAGCAGCTACACAGGGGTGAGGGGTGAAAAACTGTTTTTT. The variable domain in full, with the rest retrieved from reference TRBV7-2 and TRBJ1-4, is GAGVSQSPSNKVTEKGKDVELRCDPISGHTALYWYRQSLGQGLEFLIYFQGNSAPDKSGLPSDRFSAERTGGSVSTLTIQRTQQEDSAVYLCASSYTGVRGEKLFFGSGTQLSVL.

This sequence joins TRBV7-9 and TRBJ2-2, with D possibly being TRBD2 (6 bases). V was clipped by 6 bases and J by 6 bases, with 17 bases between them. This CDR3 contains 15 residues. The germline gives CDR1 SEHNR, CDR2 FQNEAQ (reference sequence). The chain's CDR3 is CASSTPAPGAGELFF. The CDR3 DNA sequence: TGTGCCAGCAGTACCCCGGCTCCGGGGGCCGGGGAGCTGTTTTTT.

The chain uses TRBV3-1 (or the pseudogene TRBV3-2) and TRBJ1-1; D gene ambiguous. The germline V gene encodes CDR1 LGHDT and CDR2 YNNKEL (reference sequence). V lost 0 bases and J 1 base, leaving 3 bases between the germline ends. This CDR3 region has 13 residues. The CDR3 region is CASSQEANTEAFF. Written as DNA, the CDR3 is TGTGCCAGCAGCCAAGAAGCGAACACTGAAGCTTTCTTT.

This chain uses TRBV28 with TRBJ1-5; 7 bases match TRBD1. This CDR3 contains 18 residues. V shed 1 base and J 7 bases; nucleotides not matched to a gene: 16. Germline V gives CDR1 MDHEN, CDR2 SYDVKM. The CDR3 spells CASSLLRGHRRSFQPQHF. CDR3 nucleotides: TGTGCCAGCAGTTTATTGAGGGGGCACCGGCGGAGTTTCCAGCCCCAGCATTTT. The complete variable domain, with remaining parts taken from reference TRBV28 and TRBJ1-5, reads DVKVTQSSRYLVKRTGEKVFLECVQDMDHENMFWYRQDPGLGLRLIYFSYDVKMKEKGDIPEGYSVSREKKERFSLILESASTNQTSMYLCASSLLRGHRRSFQPQHFGDGTRLSIL.

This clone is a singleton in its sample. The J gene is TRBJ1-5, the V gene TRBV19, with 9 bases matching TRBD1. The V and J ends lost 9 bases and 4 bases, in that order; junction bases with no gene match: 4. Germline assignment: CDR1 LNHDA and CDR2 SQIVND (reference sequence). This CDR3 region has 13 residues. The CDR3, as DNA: TGTGCCAGCGGACAGGGGAAAAATCAGCCCCAGCATTTT. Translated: CASGQGKNQPQHF.

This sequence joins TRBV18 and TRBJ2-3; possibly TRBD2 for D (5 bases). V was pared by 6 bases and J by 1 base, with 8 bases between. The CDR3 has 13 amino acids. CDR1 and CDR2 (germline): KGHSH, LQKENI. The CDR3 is CASSDGGTDTQYF. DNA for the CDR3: TGTGCCAGCTCCGACGGGGGCACAGATACGCAGTATTTT.

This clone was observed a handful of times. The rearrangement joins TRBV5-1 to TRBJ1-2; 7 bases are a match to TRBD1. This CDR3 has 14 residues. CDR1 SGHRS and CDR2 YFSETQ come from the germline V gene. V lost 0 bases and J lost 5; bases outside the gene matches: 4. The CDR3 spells CASSLETGKYGYTF. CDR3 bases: TGCGCCAGCAGCTTGGAGACAGGGAAATATGGCTACACCTTC.

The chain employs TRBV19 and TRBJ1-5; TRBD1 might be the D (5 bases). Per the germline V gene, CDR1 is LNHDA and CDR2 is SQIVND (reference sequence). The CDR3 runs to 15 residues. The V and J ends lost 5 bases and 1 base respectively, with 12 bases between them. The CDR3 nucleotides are TGTGCCAGTAGTCGGGGGGGGTTGAGCAATCAGCCCCAGCATTTT. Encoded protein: CASSRGGLSNQPQHF.

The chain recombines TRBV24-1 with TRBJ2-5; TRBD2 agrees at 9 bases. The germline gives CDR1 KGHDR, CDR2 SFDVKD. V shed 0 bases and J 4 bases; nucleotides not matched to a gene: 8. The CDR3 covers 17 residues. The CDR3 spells CATSDLRDSGRTETQYF. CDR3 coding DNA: TGTGCCACCAGTGATTTGCGGGATAGCGGGAGAACAGAGACCCAGTACTTC.

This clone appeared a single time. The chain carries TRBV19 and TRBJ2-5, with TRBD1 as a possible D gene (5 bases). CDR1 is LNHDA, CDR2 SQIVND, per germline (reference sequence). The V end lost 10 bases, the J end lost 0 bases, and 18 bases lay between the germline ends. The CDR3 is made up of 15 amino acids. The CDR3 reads CATRKGAANQETQYF. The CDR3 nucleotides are TGTGCCACTAGGAAAGGGGCAGCGAACCAAGAGACCCAGTACTTC.

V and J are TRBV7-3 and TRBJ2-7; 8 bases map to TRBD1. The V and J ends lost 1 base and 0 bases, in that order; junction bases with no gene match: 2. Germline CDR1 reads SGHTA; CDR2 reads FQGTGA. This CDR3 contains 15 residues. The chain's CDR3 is CASSLIQGDSYEQYF. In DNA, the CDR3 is TGTGCCAGCAGCTTAATACAGGGGGACTCCTACGAGCAGTACTTC.

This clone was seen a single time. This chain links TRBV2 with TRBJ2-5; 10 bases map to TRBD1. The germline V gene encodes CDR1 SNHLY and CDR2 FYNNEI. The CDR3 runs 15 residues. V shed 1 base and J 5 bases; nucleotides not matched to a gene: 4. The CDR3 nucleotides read TGTGCCAGCAGTGAAGGACAGGGGGCTGGGGAGACCCAGTACTTC. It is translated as CASSEGQGAGETQYF. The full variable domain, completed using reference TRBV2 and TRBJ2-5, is EPEVTQTPSHQVTQMGQEVILRCVPISNHLYFYWYRQILGQKVEFLVSFYNNEISEKSEIFDDQFSVERPDGSNFTLKIRSTKLEDSAMYFCASSEGQGAGETQYFGPGTRLLVL.

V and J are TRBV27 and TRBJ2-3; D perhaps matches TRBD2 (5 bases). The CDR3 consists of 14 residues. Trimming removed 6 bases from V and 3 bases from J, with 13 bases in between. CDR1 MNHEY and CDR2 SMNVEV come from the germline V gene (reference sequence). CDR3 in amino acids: CASRAEVRTDTQYF. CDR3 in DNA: TGTGCCAGCAGAGCGGAGGTACGGACAGATACGCAGTATTTT.

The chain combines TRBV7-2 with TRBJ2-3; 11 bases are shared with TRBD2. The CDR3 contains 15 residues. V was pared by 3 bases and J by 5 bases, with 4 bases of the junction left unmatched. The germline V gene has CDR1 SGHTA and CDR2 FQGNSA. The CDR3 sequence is CASSLTSGAGDTQYF. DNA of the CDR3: TGTGCCAGCAGCTTGACTAGCGGGGCAGGAGATACGCAGTATTTT.